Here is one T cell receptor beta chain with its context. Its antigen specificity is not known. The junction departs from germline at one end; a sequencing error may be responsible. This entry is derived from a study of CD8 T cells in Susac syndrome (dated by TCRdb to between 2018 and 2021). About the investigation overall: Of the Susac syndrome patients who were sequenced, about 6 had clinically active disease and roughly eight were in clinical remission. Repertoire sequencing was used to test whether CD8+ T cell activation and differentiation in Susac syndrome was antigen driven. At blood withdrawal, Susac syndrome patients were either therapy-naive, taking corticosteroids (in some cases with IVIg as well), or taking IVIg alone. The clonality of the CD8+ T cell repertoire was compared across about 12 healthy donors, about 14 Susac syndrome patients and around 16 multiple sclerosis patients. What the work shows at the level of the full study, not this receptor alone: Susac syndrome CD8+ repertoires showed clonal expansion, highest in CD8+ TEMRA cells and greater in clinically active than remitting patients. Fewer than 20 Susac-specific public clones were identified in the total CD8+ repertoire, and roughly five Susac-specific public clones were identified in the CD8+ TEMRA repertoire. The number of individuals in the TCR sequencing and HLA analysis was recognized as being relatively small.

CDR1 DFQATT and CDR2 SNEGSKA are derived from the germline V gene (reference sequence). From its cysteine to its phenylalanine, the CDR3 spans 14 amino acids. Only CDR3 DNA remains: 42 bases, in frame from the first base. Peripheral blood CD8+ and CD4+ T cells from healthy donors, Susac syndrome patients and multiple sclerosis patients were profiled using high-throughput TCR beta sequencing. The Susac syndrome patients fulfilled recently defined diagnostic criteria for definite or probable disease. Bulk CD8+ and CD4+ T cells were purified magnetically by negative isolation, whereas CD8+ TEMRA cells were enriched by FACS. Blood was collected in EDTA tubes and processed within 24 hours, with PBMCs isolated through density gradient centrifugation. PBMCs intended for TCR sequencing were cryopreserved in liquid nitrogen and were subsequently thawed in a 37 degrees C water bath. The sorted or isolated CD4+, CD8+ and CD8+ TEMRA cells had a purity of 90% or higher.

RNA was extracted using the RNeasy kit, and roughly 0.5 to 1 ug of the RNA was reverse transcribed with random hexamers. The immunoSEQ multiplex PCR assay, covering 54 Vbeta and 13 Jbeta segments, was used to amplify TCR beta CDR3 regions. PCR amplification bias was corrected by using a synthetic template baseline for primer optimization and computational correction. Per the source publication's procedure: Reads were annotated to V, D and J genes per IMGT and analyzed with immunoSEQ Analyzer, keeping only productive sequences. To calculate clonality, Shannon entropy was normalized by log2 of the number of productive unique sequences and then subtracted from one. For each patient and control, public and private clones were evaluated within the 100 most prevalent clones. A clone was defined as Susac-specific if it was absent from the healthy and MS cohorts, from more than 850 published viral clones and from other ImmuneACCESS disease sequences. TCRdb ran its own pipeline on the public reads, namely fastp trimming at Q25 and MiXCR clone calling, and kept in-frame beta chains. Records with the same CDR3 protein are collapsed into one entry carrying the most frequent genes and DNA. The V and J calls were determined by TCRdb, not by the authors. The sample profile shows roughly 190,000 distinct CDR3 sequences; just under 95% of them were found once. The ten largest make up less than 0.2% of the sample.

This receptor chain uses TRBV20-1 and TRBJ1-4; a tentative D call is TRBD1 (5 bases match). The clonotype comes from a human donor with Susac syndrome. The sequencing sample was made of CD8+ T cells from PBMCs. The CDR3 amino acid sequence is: CSARGVPGYEKLFF. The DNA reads TGCAGTGCCAGAGGGGTCCCTGGATATGAAAAACTGTTTTTT.